The clone carrying this T cell receptor beta chain has a single count. Its cognate antigen is unknown. Researchers ran the PCR with 60 Vbeta and 13 Jbeta primers. Here immunoSEQ multiplex PCR was the method, and the copy in TCRdb shows in-frame clones only, minus some. The sample lists roughly 100,000 clones, roughly 72% occurring once. This entry is derived from a study of cytomegalovirus exposure and HLA in healthy donors. Findings of the study overall: An analysis that was carried out later associated 15,000 to 20,000 TCR beta sequences with HLA alleles at 0.05 false discovery rate.

The germline V gene encodes CDR1 SEHNR and CDR2 FQNEAQ (reference sequence). There are 17 residues in the CDR3. The J segment lost 5 bases and the V segment lost 5 bases, leaving 15 bases of the junction unmatched. The specimen sequenced was PBMCs. This receptor was taken from a woman aged 18-29 years in good health and CMV-seropositive. V gene TRBV7-9 combines with J gene TRBJ2-1; TRBD2 matches at 7 bases. Here the CDR3 DNA reads TGTGCCAGCAGCCTCTCCGGCAAGCGGGACCGAAACAATGAGCAGTTCTTC. Its protein is CASSLSGKRDRNNEQFF.